Below, one TCR beta chain is given with its context. Its antigen is not identified. This specimen comes from a study of cytomegalovirus exposure and HLA in healthy donors. Across the study: HLA-typed donors contributed 65 million to 85 million unique TCRs, which were held in an early data release. Study findings and constraints: The study recorded 150 to 200 TCR beta chains that were cytomegalovirus-associated. One variant, a missense change in DCLRE1C, was linked in a later analysis to TCR beta V- and J-gene trimming.

Trimming pared 5 bases from V and 5 bases from J, leaving 18 bases between. The CDR3 is made up of 15 amino acids. Germline V gene sequence: CDR1 LNHDA, CDR2 SQIVND (reference sequence). These donors, healthy bone marrow donors, were studied. 60 Vbeta and 13 Jbeta primers were used in PCR. Profiled with immunoSEQ multiplex PCR; TCRdb holds only in-frame clones, not every one. The sample includes about 190,000 clones. The receptor was isolated from a woman younger than 45 in good health and CMV-seropositive. The genes are TRBV19 and TRBJ1-1; D is possibly TRBD1 (6 bases). Sequences were obtained from PBMCs. The CDR3 DNA follows: TGTGCCAGTAGTCCCCAGGGACAACGTTATACTGAAGCTTTCTTT. Translated, it gives CASSPQGQRYTEAFF. Combining the CDR3 with reference TRBV19 and TRBJ1-1 gives the whole variable domain DGGITQSPKYLFRKEGQNVTLSCEQNLNHDAMYWYRQDPGQGLRLIYYSQIVNDFQKGDIAEGYSVSREKKESFPLTVTSAQKNPTAFYLCASSPQGQRYTEAFFGQGTRLTVV.